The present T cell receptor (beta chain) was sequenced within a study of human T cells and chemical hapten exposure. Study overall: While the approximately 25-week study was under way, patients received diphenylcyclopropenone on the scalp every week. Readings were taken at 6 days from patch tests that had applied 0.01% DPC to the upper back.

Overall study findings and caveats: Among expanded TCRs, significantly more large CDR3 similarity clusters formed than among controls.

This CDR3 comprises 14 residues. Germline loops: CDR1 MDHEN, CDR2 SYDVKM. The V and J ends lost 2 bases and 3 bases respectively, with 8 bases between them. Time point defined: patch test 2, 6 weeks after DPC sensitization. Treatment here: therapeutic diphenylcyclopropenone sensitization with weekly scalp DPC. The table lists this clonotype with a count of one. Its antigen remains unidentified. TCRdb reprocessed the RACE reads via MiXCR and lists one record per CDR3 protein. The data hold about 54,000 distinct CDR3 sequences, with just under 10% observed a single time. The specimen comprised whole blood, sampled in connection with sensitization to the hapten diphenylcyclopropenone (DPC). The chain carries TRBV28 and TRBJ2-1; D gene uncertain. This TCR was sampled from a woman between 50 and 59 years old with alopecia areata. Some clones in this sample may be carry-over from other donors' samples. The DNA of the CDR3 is TGTGCCAGCAGTTTACGGGTTATCTACAATGAGCAGTTCTTC. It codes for CASSLRVIYNEQFF. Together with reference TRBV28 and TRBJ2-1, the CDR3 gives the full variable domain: DVKVTQSSRYLVKRTGEKVFLECVQDMDHENMFWYRQDPGLGLRLIYFSYDVKMKEKGDIPEGYSVSREKKERFSLILESASTNQTSMYLCASSLRVIYNEQFFGPGTRLTVL.